The rows below give T cell receptor beta chains drawn from one sample of a study of T cell responses to AZD1222 COVID-19 vaccine. Measured with immunoSEQ multiplex PCR; TCRdb has only the in-frame clones, and not every one. The profile shows 15,000 to 18,000 clones, roughly nine tenths of them singletons. This sample comprised peripheral blood, obtained 28 days after the second AZD1222 dose. These receptors all come from an adult who received the AZD1222 COVID-19 vaccine. Both conserved end residues are part of each CDR3. The D gene is left open where the match is weak. Not all rows give a size; the values are once, few, many and, for expanded clones, a class.

size | D | J | V | CDR3 | DNA
NA | TRBD2 | TRBJ2-3 | TRBV5-1 | CASSFTSGSTDTQYF | TGCGCCAGCAGCTTTACTAGCGGGAGCACAGATACGCAGTATTTT
NA | TRBD2 | TRBJ2-5 | TRBV2 | CASSVGGGQETQYF | TGTGCCAGCAGTGTTGGGGGGGGACAAGAGACCCAGTACTTC
NA | NA | TRBJ1-2 | TRBV19 | CASRTGQRGANYGYTF | TGTGCCAGTAGGACCGGACAGAGGGGTGCAAACTATGGCTACACCTTC
NA | NA | TRBJ2-1 | TRBV6-5 | CASSRSNNEQFF | TGTGCCAGCAGTCGTAGTAACAATGAGCAGTTCTTC
NA | NA | TRBJ2-7 | TRBV3-1/TRBV3-2 | CASSQTPRNYEQYF | TGTGCCAGCAGCCAAACCCCGCGCAATTACGAGCAGTACTTC
NA | TRBD2 | TRBJ2-1 | TRBV3-1/TRBV3-2 | CASSFAASGSWNEQFF | TGTGCCAGCAGCTTTGCCGCTAGCGGGTCATGGAATGAGCAGTTCTTC
once | TRBD1 | TRBJ2-7 | TRBV9 | CASSVGPGQGYEQYF | TGTGCCAGCAGCGTAGGTCCGGGACAGGGCTACGAGCAGTACTTC
once | NA | TRBJ2-7 | TRBV6-5 | CASRKQGLGPYEQYF | TGTGCCAGCAGAAAACAGGGTTTGGGGCCCTACGAGCAGTACTTC
once | NA | TRBJ1-2 | TRBV27 | CASSLDGLYGYTF | TGTGCCAGCAGCCTGGACGGGCTCTATGGCTACACCTTC
NA | NA | TRBJ2-3 | TRBV3-1/TRBV3-2 | CASSQRTDTQYF | TGTGCCAGCAGCCAACGCACAGATACGCAGTATTTT
NA | NA | TRBJ2-7 | TRBV11-1 | CASSLTGRGEQYF | TGTGCCAGCAGCTTAACAGGGAGAGGCGAGCAGTACTTC
NA | NA | TRBJ1-6 | TRBV11-2 | CASSLNGGPNSPLHF | TGTGCCAGCAGCTTAAACGGAGGCCCTAATTCACCCCTCCACTTT
NA | TRBD1 | TRBJ2-2 | TRBV9 | CASTRRPGTGENTGELFF | TGTGCCAGCACCCGAAGGCCCGGGACAGGGGAGAACACCGGGGAGCTGTTTTTT
NA | TRBD1 | TRBJ2-5 | TRBV7-9 | CASSRGDSQETQYF | TGTGCCAGCAGCCGAGGGGACAGCCAAGAGACCCAGTACTTC
NA | NA | TRBJ2-7 | TRBV11-1 | CASSAMPGQLSNEQYF | TGTGCCAGCAGCGCCATGCCAGGTCAGCTATCCAACGAGCAGTACTTC
once | NA | TRBJ2-1 | TRBV7-9 | CASSLAGGSGEQFF | TGTGCCAGCAGCTTAGCGGGGGGCTCGGGCGAGCAGTTCTTC
NA | NA | TRBJ2-7 | TRBV28 | CASRTSVNYEQYF | TGTGCCAGCAGGACGTCAGTAAACTACGAGCAGTACTTC
NA | NA | TRBJ1-1 | TRBV9 | CASSYTGSGTEAFF | TGTGCCAGCAGCTATACAGGGTCCGGGACTGAAGCTTTCTTT